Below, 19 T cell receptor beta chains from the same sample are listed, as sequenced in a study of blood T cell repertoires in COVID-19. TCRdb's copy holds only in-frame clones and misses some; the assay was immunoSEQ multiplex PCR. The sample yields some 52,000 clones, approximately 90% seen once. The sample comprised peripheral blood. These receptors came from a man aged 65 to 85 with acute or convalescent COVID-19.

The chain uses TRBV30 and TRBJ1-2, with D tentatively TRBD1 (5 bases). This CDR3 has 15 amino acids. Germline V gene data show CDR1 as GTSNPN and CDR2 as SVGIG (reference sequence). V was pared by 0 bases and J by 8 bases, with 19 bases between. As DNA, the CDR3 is TGTGCCTGGAGTGTGGGCGTCAGGGCCTCCCGGGGCTACACCTTC. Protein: CAWSVGVRASRGYTF.

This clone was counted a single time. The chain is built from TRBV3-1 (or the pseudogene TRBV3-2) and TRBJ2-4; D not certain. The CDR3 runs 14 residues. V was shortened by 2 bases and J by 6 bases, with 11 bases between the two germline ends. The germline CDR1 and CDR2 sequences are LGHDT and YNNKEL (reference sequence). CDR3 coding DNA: TGTGCCAGCAGCCAACGCCCCTTCGGAAACATTCAGTACTTC. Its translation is CASSQRPFGNIQYF.

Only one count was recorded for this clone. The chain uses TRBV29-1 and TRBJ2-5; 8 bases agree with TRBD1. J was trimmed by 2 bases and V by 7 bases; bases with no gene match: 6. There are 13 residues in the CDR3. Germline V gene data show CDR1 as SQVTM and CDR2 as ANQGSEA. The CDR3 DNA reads TGCAGCGCTCACAGGGGGGCACAAGAGACCCAGTACTTC. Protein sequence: CSAHRGAQETQYF.

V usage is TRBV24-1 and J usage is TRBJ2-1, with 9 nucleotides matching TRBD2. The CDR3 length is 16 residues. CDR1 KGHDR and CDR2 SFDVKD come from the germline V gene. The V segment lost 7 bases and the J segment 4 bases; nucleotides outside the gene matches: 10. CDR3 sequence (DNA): TGTGCCACCAGAGGCGCGGGGGGGGAATTTTACAATGAGCAGTTCTTC. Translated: CATRGAGGEFYNEQFF.

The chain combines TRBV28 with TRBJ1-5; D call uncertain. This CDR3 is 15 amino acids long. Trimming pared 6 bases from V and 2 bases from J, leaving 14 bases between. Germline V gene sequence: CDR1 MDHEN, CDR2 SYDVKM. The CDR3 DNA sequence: TGTGCCAGCAGCCCCTCAGCAGCGGGCAATCAGCCCCAGCATTTT. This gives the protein CASSPSAAGNQPQHF.

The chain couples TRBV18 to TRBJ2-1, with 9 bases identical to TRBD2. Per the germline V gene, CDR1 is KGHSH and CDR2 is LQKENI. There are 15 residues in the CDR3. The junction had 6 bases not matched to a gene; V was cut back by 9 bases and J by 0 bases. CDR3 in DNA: TGTGCCAGTCGTAATAGCGGGAGCTCCTACAATGAGCAGTTCTTC. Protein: CASRNSGSSYNEQFF.

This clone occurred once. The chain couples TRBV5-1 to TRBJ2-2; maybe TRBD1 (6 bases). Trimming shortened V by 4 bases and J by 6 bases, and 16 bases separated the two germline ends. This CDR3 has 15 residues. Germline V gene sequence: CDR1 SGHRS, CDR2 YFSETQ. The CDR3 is CASSRTVSAAGELFF. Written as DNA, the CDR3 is TGCGCCAGCAGCAGGACAGTAAGTGCTGCCGGGGAGCTGTTTTTT.

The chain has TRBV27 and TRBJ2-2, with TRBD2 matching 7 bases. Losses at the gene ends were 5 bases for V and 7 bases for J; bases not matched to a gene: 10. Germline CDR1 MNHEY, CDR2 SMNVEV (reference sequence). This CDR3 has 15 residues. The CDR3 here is CASSPLGLVFGELFF. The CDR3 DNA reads TGTGCCAGCAGTCCGCTCGGACTAGTATTCGGGGAGCTGTTTTTT.

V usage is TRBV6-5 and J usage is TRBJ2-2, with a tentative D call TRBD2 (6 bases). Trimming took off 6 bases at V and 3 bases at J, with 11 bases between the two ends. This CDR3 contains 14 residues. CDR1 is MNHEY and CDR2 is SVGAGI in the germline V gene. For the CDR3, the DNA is TGTGCCAGCAGCTCCGGGACTGACACCGGGGAGCTGTTTTTT. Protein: CASSSGTDTGELFF.

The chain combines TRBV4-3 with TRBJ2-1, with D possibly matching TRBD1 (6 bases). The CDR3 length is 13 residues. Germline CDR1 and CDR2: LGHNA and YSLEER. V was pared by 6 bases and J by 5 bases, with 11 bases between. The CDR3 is CASRQGIDNEQFF. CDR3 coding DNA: TGCGCCAGCAGACAGGGTATCGACAATGAGCAGTTCTTC.

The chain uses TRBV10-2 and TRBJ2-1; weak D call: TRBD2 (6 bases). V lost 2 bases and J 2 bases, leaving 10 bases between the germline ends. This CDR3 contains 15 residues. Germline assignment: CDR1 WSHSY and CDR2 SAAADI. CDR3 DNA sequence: TGCGCCAGCAGTGAGGGTCTAGCGCCCTACAATGAGCAGTTCTTC. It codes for CASSEGLAPYNEQFF.

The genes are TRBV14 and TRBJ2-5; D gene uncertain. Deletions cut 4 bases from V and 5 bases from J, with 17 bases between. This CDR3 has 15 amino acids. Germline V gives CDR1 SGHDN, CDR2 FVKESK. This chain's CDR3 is CASSLTGATTETQYF. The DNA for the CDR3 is TGTGCCAGCAGCCTCACTGGTGCTACCACGGAGACCCAGTACTTC.

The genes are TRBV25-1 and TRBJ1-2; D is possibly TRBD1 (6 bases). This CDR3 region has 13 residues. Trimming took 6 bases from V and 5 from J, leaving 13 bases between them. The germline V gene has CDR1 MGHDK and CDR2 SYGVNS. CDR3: CASSEQGGYGYTF. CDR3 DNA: TGTGCCAGCAGCGAACAGGGAGGATATGGCTACACCTTC.

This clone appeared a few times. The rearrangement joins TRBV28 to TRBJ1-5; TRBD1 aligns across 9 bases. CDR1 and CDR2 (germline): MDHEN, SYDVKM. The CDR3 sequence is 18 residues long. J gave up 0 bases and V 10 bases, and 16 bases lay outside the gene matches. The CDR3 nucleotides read TGTGCCATCGCCCAAACCGGGACAGGGCCCTATAGCAATCAGCCCCAGCATTTT. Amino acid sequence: CAIAQTGTGPYSNQPQHF.

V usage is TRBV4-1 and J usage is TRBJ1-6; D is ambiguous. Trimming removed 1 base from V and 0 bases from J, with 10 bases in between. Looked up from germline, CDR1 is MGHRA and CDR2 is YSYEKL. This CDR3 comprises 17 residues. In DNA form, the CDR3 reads TGCGCCAGCAGCCAAGCGCCGGGGAGCTCCTATAATTCACCCCTCCACTTT. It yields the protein CASSQAPGSSYNSPLHF.

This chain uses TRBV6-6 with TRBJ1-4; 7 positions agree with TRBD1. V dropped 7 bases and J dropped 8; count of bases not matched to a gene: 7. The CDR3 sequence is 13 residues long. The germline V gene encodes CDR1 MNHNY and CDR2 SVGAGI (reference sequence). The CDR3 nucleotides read TGTGCCAGCAACACAGGGGTGGGCGAAAAACTGTTTTTT. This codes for CASNTGVGEKLFF.

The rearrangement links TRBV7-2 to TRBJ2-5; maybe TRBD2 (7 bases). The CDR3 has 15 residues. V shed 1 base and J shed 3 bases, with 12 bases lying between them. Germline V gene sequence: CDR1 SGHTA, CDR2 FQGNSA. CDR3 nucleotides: TGTGCCAGCAGCTTAGTTGCGGGGGCGGAAGAGACCCAGTACTTC. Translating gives CASSLVAGAEETQYF.

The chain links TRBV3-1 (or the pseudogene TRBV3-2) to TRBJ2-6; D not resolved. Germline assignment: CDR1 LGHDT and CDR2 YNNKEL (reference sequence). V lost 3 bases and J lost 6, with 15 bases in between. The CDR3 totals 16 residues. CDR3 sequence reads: CASSHYDRLEANVLTF. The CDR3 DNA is TGTGCCAGCAGCCACTATGACCGACTGGAGGCCAACGTCCTGACTTTC.

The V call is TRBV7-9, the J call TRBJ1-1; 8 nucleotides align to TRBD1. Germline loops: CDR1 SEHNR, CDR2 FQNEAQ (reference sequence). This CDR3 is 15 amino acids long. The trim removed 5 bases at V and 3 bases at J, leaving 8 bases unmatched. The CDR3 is CASSRRQGLDTEAFF. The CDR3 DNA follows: TGTGCCAGCAGCAGACGACAGGGGTTGGACACTGAAGCTTTCTTT.